These 16 T cell receptor beta chains came from one sample sequenced in a study of vaccination effects on CD4 cells after COVID-19 (dated by TCRdb to between 2021 and 2023). The antigens these receptors bind are not known. Libraries were made using the immunoSEQ multiplex PCR assay. Here the immuneACCESS table is served through TCRdb, limited to in-frame sequences with V and J called. Missing clones are a known gap in these copies; in checked studies unresolved V genes cover under half, and the rest lacks a known reason. The sample yields 62,000 or so clones; around 80% were counted once. Clones ranked in the top ten supply roughly an eighth of the sample. In the ViraFEST assay, PBMC were stimulated with viral peptide pools, and TCR sequencing was then used to find antigen-specific CD4+ T cell clonotypes based on their expansion. After less than 13 days of culture, CD4+ T cells were isolated with the EasySep CD4+ T cell isolation kit. Negative nucleocapsid antibody results before and after vaccination confirmed that the healthy vaccine recipients had no prior SARS-CoV-2 infection.

The source was CD4+ T cells from PBMCs cultured with SARS-CoV-2 spike peptides, collected before COVID-19 vaccination. Taken with the paper, the label for cell subset or site translates to: SARS-CoV-2 spike overlapping peptide pool stimulation. These receptors were obtained from a human donor who received a COVID-19 vaccine.

This chain uses TRBV19 with TRBJ1-1; D is perhaps TRBD1 (6 bases). The V end lost 3 bases, the J end lost 5 bases, and 19 bases lay between the germline ends. Germline CDR1 is LNHDA and CDR2 is SQIVND (reference sequence). The CDR3 length is 16 residues. This CDR3 is CASSMGRGGGGTEAFF. Written as DNA, the CDR3 is TGTGCCAGTAGTATGGGTAGAGGAGGGGGAGGGACTGAAGCTTTCTTT.

The chain joins TRBV12-3 or TRBV12-4 to TRBJ1-1, with no clear D. V was shortened by 6 bases and J by 0 bases, with 8 bases between the two germline ends. The CDR3 contains 13 residues. In DNA, the CDR3 is TGTGCCAGCAGGACGGAAATGAACACTGAAGCTTTCTTT. This encodes CASRTEMNTEAFF.

This chain links TRBV6-6 with TRBJ2-3; TRBD2 might be the D (7 bases). CDR3 length: 15 residues. CDR1 and CDR2 from the germline V gene are MNHNY and SVGAGI (reference sequence). The germline V and J ends were trimmed by 2 bases and 4 bases, with 13 bases remaining between them. Here the CDR3 DNA reads TGTGCCAGCAGTTACGGGGGGGCGTATTCAGATACGCAGTATTTT. It specifies CASSYGGAYSDTQYF.

This chain connects TRBV4-3 to TRBJ1-2; D may be TRBD1 (5 bases). Germline-derived CDR1 and CDR2 are LGHNA and YSLEER. CDR3 length: 15 residues. V was clipped by 4 bases and J by 0 bases, with 12 bases between them. This CDR3 is CASSRGLGTNYGYTF. The DNA for the CDR3 is TGCGCCAGCAGCCGGGGACTTGGTACTAACTATGGCTACACCTTC.

This chain links TRBV19 with TRBJ2-1; 11 bases are shared with TRBD2. Germline loops: CDR1 LNHDA, CDR2 SQIVND (reference sequence). V dropped 5 bases and J dropped 2; count of bases not matched to a gene: 5. The CDR3 consists of 16 residues. The chain's CDR3 is CASSVYSGGAYNEQFF. CDR3 bases: TGTGCCAGTAGTGTCTATAGCGGGGGGGCCTACAATGAGCAGTTCTTC.

The chain has TRBV19 and TRBJ2-2; D gene ambiguous. The CDR3 length is 16 residues. Trimming cost V 6 bases and J 3 bases, with 17 bases left between them. The germline V gene encodes CDR1 LNHDA and CDR2 SQIVND (reference sequence). The CDR3 DNA is TGTGCCAGTAGCTTGTTATATGGGTACGACACCGGGGAGCTGTTTTTT. It yields the protein CASSLLYGYDTGELFF.

The rearrangement links TRBV5-1 to TRBJ2-3; 12 bases are a match to TRBD2. The CDR3 runs to 16 residues. Trimming at V came to 1 base and at J to 2 bases, leaving 2 bases not matched to a gene. Per the germline V gene, CDR1 is SGHRS and CDR2 is YFSETQ. The chain's CDR3 is CASSLTSGGSTDTQYF. Here the CDR3 DNA reads TGCGCCAGCAGCTTGACTAGCGGGGGGTCCACAGATACGCAGTATTTT.

The V gene is TRBV19, the J gene TRBJ1-5; D gene ambiguous. From germline, CDR1 is LNHDA and CDR2 SQIVND (reference sequence). The ends were cut back, 3 bases at V and 8 bases at J, with 11 bases in the middle. This CDR3 spans 13 amino acids. This CDR3 is CASSIEGIKPQHF. As DNA, the CDR3 is TGTGCCAGTAGTATCGAAGGAATTAAGCCCCAGCATTTT.

This rearrangement joins TRBV6-5 to TRBJ1-5, with D possibly matching TRBD1 (6 bases). V lost 4 bases to trimming and J lost 7 bases, with 20 bases between them. CDR3 length: 16 amino acids. Germline V CDR1 and CDR2: MNHEY, SVGAGI. The CDR3 coding sequence is TGTGCCAGCAGTTCAAAAAACAGGGTTCCCCACCAGCCCCAGCATTTT. Protein product: CASSSKNRVPHQPQHF.

CDR3 sequence: CASSLEVSYNEQFF. As DNA, the CDR3 is TGCGCCAGCAGCTTGGAAGTCTCCTACAATGAGCAGTTCTTC. The chain links TRBV5-1 to TRBJ2-1; D not certain. V lost 0 bases and J 0 bases, leaving 4 bases between the germline ends. Per the germline V gene, CDR1 is SGHRS and CDR2 is YFSETQ. The CDR3 spans 14 residues. The whole variable domain, filled in from reference TRBV5-1 and TRBJ2-1, reads KAGVTQTPRYLIKTRGQQVTLSCSPISGHRSVSWYQQTPGQGLQFLFEYFSETQRNKGNFPGRFSGRQFSNSRSEMNVSTLELGDSALYLCASSLEVSYNEQFFGPGTRLTVL.

The chain has TRBV12-5 and TRBJ2-2; 8 bases are a match to TRBD2. This CDR3 contains 19 residues. The V and J ends lost 0 bases and 0 bases, in that order; junction bases with no gene match: 9. The germline V gene has CDR1 LGHNT and CDR2 FRNRAP. The CDR3 loop is CASGLVLLGRGANTGELFF. CDR3 in DNA: TGTGCTAGTGGTTTGGTACTTCTCGGGAGGGGCGCGAACACCGGGGAGCTGTTTTTT.

This clone has more than one count but fewer than ten. The chain combines TRBV18 with TRBJ1-3; tentative D call: TRBD1 (6 bases). Germline V gives CDR1 KGHSH, CDR2 LQKENI. V was cut by 6 bases and J by 0 bases, with 15 bases left in between. This CDR3 spans 16 amino acids. CDR3 nucleotides: TGTGCCAGCTCTCCAGGGGCCGCAAACTCTGGAAACACCATATATTTT. It yields the protein CASSPGAANSGNTIYF.

The chain links TRBV9 to TRBJ2-1, with 10 bases lining up with TRBD1. The germline V gene encodes CDR1 SGDLS and CDR2 YYNGEE. After removal of 4 bases from V and 4 bases from J, the junction contained 5 bases not matched to a gene. The CDR3 extends over 15 amino acids. The CDR3 here is CASSPGTGAYNEQFF. CDR3 nucleotides: TGTGCCAGCAGCCCAGGGACAGGGGCTTACAATGAGCAGTTCTTC.

The V call is TRBV28, the J call TRBJ1-2, with 10 bases fitting TRBD1. Germline loops: CDR1 MDHEN, CDR2 SYDVKM. The CDR3 has 17 amino acids. V dropped 3 bases and J dropped 4; count of bases not matched to a gene: 11. The CDR3 region is CASSFPVTGGFGYGYTF. DNA of the CDR3: TGTGCCAGCAGTTTCCCCGTGACAGGGGGCTTCGGCTATGGCTACACCTTC.

This clone showed up just a few times. V is TRBV10-2 and J is TRBJ1-6; no clear D gene. The CDR3 sequence is 14 residues long. V was clipped by 10 bases and J by 4 bases, with 14 bases between them. Germline-derived CDR1 and CDR2 are WSHSY and SAAADI. The DNA of the CDR3 is TGCGCCACGTCATCGTTACAGTATAATTCACCCCTCCACTTT. This gives the protein CATSSLQYNSPLHF.

The rearrangement joins TRBV18 to TRBJ2-5; possibly TRBD2 for D (7 bases). V was shortened by 2 bases and J by 1 base, with 14 bases between the two germline ends. Germline V gene lookup returns CDR1 KGHSH and CDR2 LQKENI. This CDR3 comprises 16 residues. In DNA form, the CDR3 reads TGTGCCAGCTCACCAACCACGGGGGGCGCCCAAGAGACCCAGTACTTC. Translating gives CASSPTTGGAQETQYF.